These 9 T cell receptor beta chains originate from one sample sequenced in a study of OX40 agonist ivuxolimab in advanced cancers. The library was obtained by the immunoSEQ multiplex PCR assay. This is the immuneACCESS table as TCRdb keeps it, with only in-frame sequences that have V and J called. A part of the clones is gone; compared with another copy, unresolved V genes explain less than half, and the rest is unexplained. Counted in this sample were 45,000 to 60,000 clones; more than 70% of them appeared once. Jointly, the top ten make up about 7.5% of the sample. This specimen was CD4+ or CD8+ T cells sorted from blood, taken in a trial of the OX40 agonist ivuxolimab. Receptor source: an adult with an advanced solid tumor such as melanoma, head and neck, liver or kidney cancer.

This chain uses TRBV18 with TRBJ2-5; D unresolved. Germline values: CDR1 KGHSH, CDR2 LQKENI. With 5 bases removed from V and 1 base from J, the gap between germline ends came to 8 bases. The CDR3 consists of 13 residues. The CDR3 DNA sequence: TGTGCCAGCTCAGTGATCGGCCAAGAGACCCAGTACTTC. It codes for CASSVIGQETQYF.

The V and J genes are TRBV28 and TRBJ1-2, with 7 nucleotides matching TRBD1. Germline V gene data show CDR1 as MDHEN and CDR2 as SYDVKM. J gave up 8 bases and V 1 base, and 16 bases lay outside the gene matches. The length of the CDR3 is 17 residues. CDR3 sequence (DNA): TGTGCCAGCAGTTTATTCTCTATAGGACAGGTCGCTATCGGCTACACCTTC. Translation: CASSLFSIGQVAIGYTF.

The chain is built from TRBV5-1 and TRBJ1-2; D gene ambiguous. The CDR3 is made up of 13 amino acids. The germline CDR1 and CDR2 sequences are SGHRS and YFSETQ. V lost 2 bases and J lost 4, with 9 bases in between. CDR3 bases: TGCGCCAGCAGCTTATCAGGCTCCTATGGCTACACCTTC. Translating gives CASSLSGSYGYTF.

V gene TRBV6-6 combines with J gene TRBJ1-5; D ambiguous. The CDR3 is 15 amino acids. Trimming took off 6 bases at V and 1 base at J, with 13 bases between the two ends. Germline-derived CDR1 and CDR2 are MNHNY and SVGAGI (reference sequence). CDR3 protein: CASRPSFWSNQPQHF. The CDR3 DNA reads TGTGCCAGCAGACCCTCGTTCTGGAGCAATCAGCCCCAGCATTTT.

The chain has TRBV9 and TRBJ2-3; D is ambiguous. V was trimmed by 0 bases and J by 6 bases, leaving 23 bases between them. Germline V gives CDR1 SGDLS, CDR2 YYNGEE. The CDR3 contains 18 residues. The CDR3 sequence is CASSVEFTGGSRLDTQYF. DNA of the CDR3: TGTGCCAGCAGCGTAGAGTTTACGGGCGGTTCCCGACTGGATACGCAGTATTTT.

This chain connects TRBV10-3 to TRBJ2-2; D is perhaps TRBD2 (6 bases). CDR3 length equals 17 residues. Germline lookup yields CDR1 ENHRY and CDR2 SYGVKD. V was clipped by 2 bases and J by 1 base, with 14 bases between them. The CDR3 sequence is CAISEVMGLKNTGELFF. For the CDR3, the DNA is TGTGCCATCAGTGAGGTAATGGGACTGAAGAACACCGGGGAGCTGTTTTTT.

This sequence joins TRBV7-3 and TRBJ2-2, with 14 bases aligning to TRBD2. CDR3 length equals 17 residues. Germline CDR1 and CDR2: SGHTA and FQGTGA. J lost 7 bases, V lost 4 bases, and 8 bases had no gene match. CDR3 protein: CASSYPGLAGEGGELFF. The CDR3 nucleotides are TGTGCCAGCAGCTACCCGGGACTAGCGGGAGAGGGCGGGGAGCTGTTTTTT.

The chain recombines TRBV19 with TRBJ1-5, with D perhaps matching TRBD1 (6 bases). Trimming pared 3 bases from V and 0 bases from J, leaving 15 bases between. Per germline, CDR1 LNHDA and CDR2 SQIVND (reference sequence). The CDR3 is 17 amino acids. The CDR3 sequence: CASSIQGTSYSNQPQHF. DNA for the CDR3: TGTGCCAGTAGTATTCAGGGGACGTCCTATAGCAATCAGCCCCAGCATTTT.

V and J are TRBV29-1 and TRBJ2-7; D is perhaps TRBD2 (6 bases). Trimming took 4 bases from V and 3 from J, leaving 10 bases between them. Germline V gene lookup returns CDR1 SQVTM and CDR2 ANQGSEA. CDR3 length: 12 amino acids. The DNA of the CDR3 is TGCAGCGTTGGAGGTAGCGGCTACGAGCAGTACTTC. Protein: CSVGGSGYEQYF.